This T cell receptor (beta chain) is from a study of T cells after somatic rescue of genetic block. Assay used: immunoSEQ multiplex PCR; TCRdb lists only in-frame clones, some missing. The table records 85,000 to 90,000 clones, more than 80% of them present only once. The source of this sequence is a woman younger than 35. The sample consisted of peripheral blood mononuclear cells (PBMCs).

The CDR3, as DNA: TGTGCCAGTAGTACACCGGGACAGGGTGGGAACACTGAAGCTTTCTTT. This sequence encodes CASSTPGQGGNTEAFF. This sequence joins TRBV19 and TRBJ1-1, with 9 nucleotides matching TRBD1. The ends lost 4 bases at V and 1 base at J; junction bases unmatched: 7. This CDR3 has 16 amino acids. CDR1 is LNHDA, CDR2 SQIVND, per germline (reference sequence).